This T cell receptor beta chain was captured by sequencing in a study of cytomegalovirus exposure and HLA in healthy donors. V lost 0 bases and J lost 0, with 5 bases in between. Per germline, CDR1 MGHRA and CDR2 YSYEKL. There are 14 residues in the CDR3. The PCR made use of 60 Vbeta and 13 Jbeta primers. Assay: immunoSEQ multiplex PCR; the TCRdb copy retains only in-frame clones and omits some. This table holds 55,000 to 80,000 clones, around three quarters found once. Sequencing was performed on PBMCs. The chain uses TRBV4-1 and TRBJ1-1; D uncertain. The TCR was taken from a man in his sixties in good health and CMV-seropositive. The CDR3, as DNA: TGCGCCAGCAGCCAAGAGCGGGTGAACACTGAAGCTTTCTTT. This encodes CASSQERVNTEAFF.